This is a list of T cell receptor beta chains from one sample in a study of T cell responses to AZD1222 COVID-19 vaccine. Sequencing used immunoSEQ multiplex PCR; TCRdb keeps in-frame clones, though not all of them. Here the sample spans approximately 74,000 clones, approximately 90% being singletons. The specimen was peripheral blood, collected on day 0 of AZD1222 vaccination. These receptors were taken from an adult in good health. CDR3s include the opening cysteine and the closing phenylalanine or tryptophan. D genes are given only for firm matches. Size values are once, few and many counts, or a class for expanded clones, and some rows have none.

v_gene,abundance,d_gene,j_gene,CDR3nt,CDR3aa
TRBV6-5,.,TRBD1,TRBJ1-4,TGTGCCAGCAGTTACTCCGGACAGGATGAAAAACTGTTTTTT,CASSYSGQDEKLFF
TRBV7-2,.,.,TRBJ1-4,TGTGCCAGCAGCTTAGAATGGCTGAATGAAAAACTGTTTTTT,CASSLEWLNEKLFF
TRBV24-1,.,TRBD2,TRBJ2-2,TGTGCCACCAGTGAACCGAGCCCCCTAGCGGGACCCACCGGGGAGCTGTTTTTT,CATSEPSPLAGPTGELFF
TRBV5-4,once,TRBD2,TRBJ2-1,TGTGCCAGCAGTTACAGTAAGCGGGGGGCAATGAATGAGCAGTTCTTC,CASSYSKRGAMNEQFF
TRBV3-1/TRBV3-2,.,.,TRBJ1-1,TGTGCCAGCAGCCCGGGGGAACGATTAGGGCCAAACACTGAAGCTTTCTTT,CASSPGERLGPNTEAFF
TRBV7-2,.,.,TRBJ2-2,TGTGCCAGCAGTTCAAGGGACACCGGGGAGCTGTTTTTT,CASSSRDTGELFF
TRBV2,.,TRBD1,TRBJ1-4,TGTGCCAGCAGTGAACTCTTAGGGGGCTTGAATGAAAAACTGTTTTTT,CASSELLGGLNEKLFF
TRBV6-5,.,.,TRBJ1-4,TGTGCCAGCAGGGGCAGTAAGGGAGAAAAACTGTTTTTT,CASRGSKGEKLFF
TRBV6-6,.,.,TRBJ1-2,TGTGCCAGCAGTTTAGAGGGTATCGGGAACTATGGCTACACCTTC,CASSLEGIGNYGYTF
TRBV7-9,.,TRBD1,TRBJ1-1,TGTGCCAGCAGGGCTAAGGACAGGTTGAACACTGAAGCTTTCTTT,CASRAKDRLNTEAFF
TRBV6-5,.,.,TRBJ2-7,TGTGCCAGCAGTTACACTACAGGGAATGAGCAGTACTTC,CASSYTTGNEQYF
TRBV4-3,.,.,TRBJ2-1,TGCGCCAGCAGCCAAGAACTGCTACCGAGCTCCTACAATGAGCAGTTCTTC,CASSQELLPSSYNEQFF
TRBV7-3,few,.,TRBJ2-3,TGTGCCAGCAGCGCCGGTGGGCCTGGCACAGATACGCAGTATTTT,CASSAGGPGTDTQYF
TRBV5-8,.,.,TRBJ1-1,TGTGCCAGCAGCTTGGATTCAGGGAGATTAGCTTTCTTT,CASSLDSGRLAFF
TRBV5-1,.,.,TRBJ1-1,TGCGCCAGCAGCTTGGAGGCAGACACTGAAGCTTTCTTT,CASSLEADTEAFF
TRBV5-1,.,TRBD2,TRBJ2-1,TGCGCCAGCAGCCCCGCGAGCGGGGGGCACAATGAGCAGTTCTTC,CASSPASGGHNEQFF
TRBV24-1,.,.,TRBJ2-1,TGTGCCACCAGTGGAGGGCCAGGAAATGAGCAGTTCTTC,CATSGGPGNEQFF
TRBV28,.,TRBD1,TRBJ1-1,TGTGCCAGCAGTTTGTCCGCCCCGGGGGTGGGGACAGGGAGGTCGGACACTGAAGCTTTCTTT,CASSLSAPGVGTGRSDTEAFF
TRBV7-9,.,.,TRBJ1-1,TGTGCCAGCAGCTCTAACTCGAACACTGAAGCTTTCTTT,CASSSNSNTEAFF
TRBV11-2,.,.,TRBJ1-1,TGTGCCAGCAGCAACCTCAGGGGCGACACTGAAGCTTTCTTT,CASSNLRGDTEAFF
TRBV15,.,.,TRBJ1-1,TGTGCCACCAGCAGAGACGGAGGGGAGAACACTGAAGCTTTCTTT,CATSRDGGENTEAFF
TRBV7-2,.,.,TRBJ2-7,TGTGCCAGCGCGGGGCCCTACGAGCAGTACTTC,CASAGPYEQYF
TRBV19,once,.,TRBJ1-1,TGTGCCAGTAGGACAGGGAACACTGAAGCTTTCTTT,CASRTGNTEAFF
TRBV6-1,few,.,TRBJ1-6,TGTGCCAGCAGTGAAGTCGCAGGGGTGTCCCGGTCACCCCTCCACTTT,CASSEVAGVSRSPLHF
TRBV30,.,.,TRBJ1-4,TGTGCCTGGACCACGGGCGCCGCGGGGGGACCAACTAATGAAAAACTGTTTTTT,CAWTTGAAGGPTNEKLFF
TRBV13,.,TRBD1,TRBJ2-7,TGTGCCAGCAGCCCCGGGACAGGGAATTTCTACGAGCAGTACTTC,CASSPGTGNFYEQYF
TRBV30,.,TRBD1,TRBJ1-6,TGTGCCTGTCATCTGGGGACAGGAGGTAATTCACCCCTCCACTTT,CACHLGTGGNSPLHF
TRBV19,.,.,TRBJ2-3,TGTGCCAGTAGTGATGGGGCGGGGGCACTCACAGATACGCAGTATTTT,CASSDGAGALTDTQYF
TRBV5-8,.,.,TRBJ1-1,TGTGCCAGCAGCCGGGGGTACGGACTCGACACTGAAGCTTTCTTT,CASSRGYGLDTEAFF
TRBV7-8,few,.,TRBJ1-1,TGTGCCAGCAGCCACGGAGGGGCGCGGGGCACTGAAGCTTTCTTT,CASSHGGARGTEAFF
TRBV28,.,.,TRBJ1-5,TGTGCCAGCAGCCAGGGGCCCCAGGGCAATCAGCCCCAGCATTTT,CASSQGPQGNQPQHF
TRBV9,.,.,TRBJ2-7,TGTGCCAGCAGCCATAATAGTATTGGCGAGAACTACGAGCAGTACTTC,CASSHNSIGENYEQYF
TRBV15,few,.,TRBJ1-6,TGTGCCACCAGCAGAGACCCAGGGACGAATTCACCCCTCCACTTT,CATSRDPGTNSPLHF
TRBV19,.,TRBD1,TRBJ1-6,TGTGCCAGTACCCCGACAGGGTATAATTCACCCCTCCACTTT,CASTPTGYNSPLHF
TRBV19,.,TRBD1,TRBJ1-1,TGTGCCAGTAGTATCCCAGGGGGCACTGAAGCTTTCTTT,CASSIPGGTEAFF
TRBV12-3/TRBV12-4,.,.,TRBJ2-5,TGTGCCAGCAGCCCCCCCGCCAGGGAGACCCAGTACTTC,CASSPPARETQYF
TRBV7-9,.,.,TRBJ1-1,TGTGCCAGCAGCGAAGAAAGCGTGGGATACTCTGAAGCTTTCTTT,CASSEESVGYSEAFF
TRBV25-1,.,TRBD2,TRBJ2-7,TGTGCCAGCAGTGAATGGAGCGGGAGGGCCGAGGGTAATGAGCAGTACTTC,CASSEWSGRAEGNEQYF
TRBV14,.,.,TRBJ2-1,TGTGCCAGCAGCCAAGACTCAGCGGATTACAATGAGCAGTTCTTC,CASSQDSADYNEQFF
TRBV6-5,.,.,TRBJ1-1,TGTGCCAGCCTGGACGGAGGAGACACTGAAGCTTTCTTT,CASLDGGDTEAFF
TRBV12-3/TRBV12-4,.,.,TRBJ1-1,TGTGCCAGCAGTTTAGCCTACACTGAAGCTTTCTTT,CASSLAYTEAFF
TRBV29-1,.,TRBD1,TRBJ1-5,TGCAGCGTGTCAGGGGGGGCCTTTAATCAGCCCCAGCATTTT,CSVSGGAFNQPQHF
TRBV27,.,TRBD2,TRBJ2-2,TGTGCCAGCAGCCGCCGACTAGCGGGGCGAAACACCGGGGAGCTGTTTTTT,CASSRRLAGRNTGELFF
TRBV7-6,.,.,TRBJ2-5,TGTGCCAGCAGCTTGACAGGTCGGGGAGGGGAGACCCAGTACTTC,CASSLTGRGGETQYF
TRBV3-1/TRBV3-2,.,TRBD2,TRBJ2-7,TGTGCCAGCAGCCAAGACGTGAGCGGGAGCCAGCGCGAGCAGTACTTC,CASSQDVSGSQREQYF
TRBV19,.,.,TRBJ2-5,TGTGCCAGTAGTATCCCGGGCCCCTGGGAGACCCAGTACTTC,CASSIPGPWETQYF
TRBV28,.,.,TRBJ1-1,TGTGCCAGCAGTTTGGAGTGGGGGGGACGGGCTTTCTTT,CASSLEWGGRAFF
TRBV7-3,.,.,TRBJ2-1,TGTGCCAGCAGCTTAGGGGGGCAGCAGAATGAGCAGTTCTTC,CASSLGGQQNEQFF
TRBV24-1,.,.,TRBJ2-7,TGTGCCACCAGTGAACCCCAGGGGTACGAGCAGTACTTC,CATSEPQGYEQYF
TRBV7-8,few,TRBD1,TRBJ2-2,TGTGCCAGCAGTGACGCCGGGACAGGGTGGGCGAACACCGGGGAGCTGTTTTTT,CASSDAGTGWANTGELFF